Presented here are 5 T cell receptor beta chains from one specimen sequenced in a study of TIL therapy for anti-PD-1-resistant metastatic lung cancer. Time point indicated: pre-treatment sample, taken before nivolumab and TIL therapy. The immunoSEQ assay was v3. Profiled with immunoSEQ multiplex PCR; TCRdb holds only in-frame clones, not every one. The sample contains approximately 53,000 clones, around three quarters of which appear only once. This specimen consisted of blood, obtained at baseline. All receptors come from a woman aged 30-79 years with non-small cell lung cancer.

The CDR3 DNA reads TGTGCCAGCAGATCTAGCGGGGGGGCTTTTAAGTTCTTC. It codes for CASRSSGGAFKFF. The chain recombines TRBV27 with TRBJ2-1, with 12 bases matching TRBD2. CDR3 length equals 13 residues. J gave up 14 bases and V 6 bases, and 8 bases lay outside the gene matches. Germline-derived CDR1 and CDR2 are MNHEY and SMNVEV (reference sequence).

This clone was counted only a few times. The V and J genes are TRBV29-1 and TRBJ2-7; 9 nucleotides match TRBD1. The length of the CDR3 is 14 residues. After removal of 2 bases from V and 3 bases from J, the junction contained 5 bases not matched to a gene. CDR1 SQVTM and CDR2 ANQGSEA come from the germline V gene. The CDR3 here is CSVEFRDRVYEQYF. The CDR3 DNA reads TGCAGCGTTGAATTCCGGGACAGGGTCTACGAGCAGTACTTC.

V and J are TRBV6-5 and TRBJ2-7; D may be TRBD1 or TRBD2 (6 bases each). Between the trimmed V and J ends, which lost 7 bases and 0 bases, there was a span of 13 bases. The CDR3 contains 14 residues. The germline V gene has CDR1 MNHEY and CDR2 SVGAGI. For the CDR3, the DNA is TGTGCCAGCAAGGGGGGATTGGGCTCCTACGAGCAGTACTTC. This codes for CASKGGLGSYEQYF.

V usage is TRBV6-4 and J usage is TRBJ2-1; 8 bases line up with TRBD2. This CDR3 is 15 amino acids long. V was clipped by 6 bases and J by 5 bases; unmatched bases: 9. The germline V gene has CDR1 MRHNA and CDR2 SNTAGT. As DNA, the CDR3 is TGTGCCAGCAGGAACACGGGGGGGCGGGACAATGAGCAGTTCTTC. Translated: CASRNTGGRDNEQFF.

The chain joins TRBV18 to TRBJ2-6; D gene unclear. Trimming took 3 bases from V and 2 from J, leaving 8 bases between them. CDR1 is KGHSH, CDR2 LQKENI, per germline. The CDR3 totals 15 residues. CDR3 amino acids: CASSPTSPGANVLTF. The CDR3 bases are TGTGCCAGCTCACCCACGTCTCCTGGGGCCAACGTCCTGACTTTC. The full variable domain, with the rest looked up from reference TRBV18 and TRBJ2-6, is NAGVMQNPRHLVRRRGQEARLRCSPMKGHSHVYWYRQLPEEGLKFMVYLQKENIIDESGMPKERFSAEFPKEGPSILRIQQVVRGDSAAYFCASSPTSPGANVLTFGAGSRLTVL.